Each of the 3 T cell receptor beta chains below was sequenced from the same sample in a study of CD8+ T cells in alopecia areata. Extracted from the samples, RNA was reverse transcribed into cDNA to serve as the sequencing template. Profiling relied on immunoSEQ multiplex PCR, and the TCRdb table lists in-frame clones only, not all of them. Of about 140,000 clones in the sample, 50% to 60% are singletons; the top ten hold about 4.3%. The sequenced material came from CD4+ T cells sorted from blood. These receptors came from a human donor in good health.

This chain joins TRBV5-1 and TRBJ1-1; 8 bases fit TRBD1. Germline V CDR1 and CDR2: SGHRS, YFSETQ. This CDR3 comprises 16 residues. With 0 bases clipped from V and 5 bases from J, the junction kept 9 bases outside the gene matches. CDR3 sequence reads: CASSLDRGSSRTEAFF. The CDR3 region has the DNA TGCGCCAGCAGCTTGGACAGGGGGTCCTCTAGAACTGAAGCTTTCTTT.

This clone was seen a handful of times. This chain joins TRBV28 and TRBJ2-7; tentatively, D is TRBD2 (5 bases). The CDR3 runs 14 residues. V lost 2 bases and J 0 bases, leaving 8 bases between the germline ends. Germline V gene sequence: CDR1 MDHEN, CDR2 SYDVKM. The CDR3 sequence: CASSLRGFSYEQYF. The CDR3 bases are TGTGCCAGCAGTTTAAGAGGGTTCTCCTACGAGCAGTACTTC. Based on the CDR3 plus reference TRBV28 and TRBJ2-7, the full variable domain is DVKVTQSSRYLVKRTGEKVFLECVQDMDHENMFWYRQDPGLGLRLIYFSYDVKMKEKGDIPEGYSVSREKKERFSLILESASTNQTSMYLCASSLRGFSYEQYFGPGTRLTVT.

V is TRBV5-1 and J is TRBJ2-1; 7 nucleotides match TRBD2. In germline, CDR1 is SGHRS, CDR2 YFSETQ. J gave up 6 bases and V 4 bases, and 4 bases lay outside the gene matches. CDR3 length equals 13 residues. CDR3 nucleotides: TGCGCCAGCAGCCGGGGAGGGGCCAATGAGCAGTTCTTC. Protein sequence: CASSRGGANEQFF. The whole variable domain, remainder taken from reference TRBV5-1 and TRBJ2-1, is KAGVTQTPRYLIKTRGQQVTLSCSPISGHRSVSWYQQTPGQGLQFLFEYFSETQRNKGNFPGRFSGRQFSNSRSEMNVSTLELGDSALYLCASSRGGANEQFFGPGTRLTVL.